This TCR beta chain was profiled in a study of spatial heterogeneity in lung cancer. Every cDNA TCR molecule received its own unique molecular identifier. TCRdb passed the 5' RACE reads through MiXCR, listing each CDR3 protein once. The repertoire includes some 120,000 distinct CDR3 sequences, less than 15% of them detected once, and roughly 17% sits in the top ten. Time point indicated: blood at routine non-recurrence follow-up after resection. Material for sequencing was whole RNA from tumor, nontumor lung or frozen PBMC, left unsorted. This specimen consisted of PBMCs, obtained at follow-up. The sequence was collected from a male donor with early-stage non-small cell lung cancer.

The CDR3 spells CASSPGQTMNTEAFF. The DNA of the CDR3 is TGTGCCAGCAGCCCAGGACAGACGATGAACACTGAAGCTTTCTTT. The rearrangement joins TRBV6-2 or TRBV6-3 to TRBJ1-1, with a tentative D call TRBD1 (6 bases). The V gene lost 6 bases and the J gene lost 0 bases, with 14 bases spanning the gap. Germline V CDR1 and CDR2: MNHEY, SVGEGT. The CDR3 extends over 15 amino acids.